Presented here are 11 T cell receptor beta chains from one specimen sequenced in a study of T-cell memory formation after mild COVID-19. TCRdb recomputed calls from the 5' RACE reads with MiXCR, one row per CDR3 protein. The sample records 140,000 or so distinct CDR3 sequences, about 19% being singletons. The sample consisted of PBMCs or a T cell subset sorted from them (not recorded which). The receptors shown here come from an adult woman who had mild COVID-19 (a few samples of this study predate the infection). Cell type and time point are not known.

This clonotype has a handful of counts. This chain connects TRBV15 to TRBJ1-1; 7 nucleotides align to TRBD1. Germline-derived CDR1 and CDR2 are LNHNV and YYDKDF (reference sequence). CDR3 length equals 14 residues. Germline trimming cut 8 bases from V and 5 bases from J; bases unmatched to any gene: 11. The CDR3 loop is CATRRGQAGTEAFF. CDR3 DNA: TGTGCCACCCGGAGAGGACAGGCGGGAACTGAAGCTTTCTTT.

V is TRBV7-6 and J is TRBJ2-3; D remains ambiguous. This CDR3 contains 15 residues. Germline-derived CDR1 and CDR2 are SGHVS and FNYEAQ. Trimming left V 3 bases short and J 1 base short, with 11 bases between. The CDR3 coding sequence is TGTGCCAGCAGCTTCGAGTATTCCCGCACAGATACGCAGTATTTT. Its protein product is CASSFEYSRTDTQYF.

This clonotype was recorded at least ten times. The chain employs TRBV6-1 and TRBJ2-1; 7 bases are a match to TRBD1. Per the germline V gene, CDR1 is MNHNS and CDR2 is SASEGT. After removal of 6 bases from V and 4 bases from J, the junction contained 3 bases not matched to a gene. There are 13 residues in the CDR3. The CDR3 loop is CASSVGQYNEQFF. CDR3 bases: TGTGCCAGCAGCGTGGGACAGTACAATGAGCAGTTCTTC.

This clonotype has just a few counts. The gene calls are TRBV3-1 and TRBJ2-7, with 11 bases fitting TRBD2. V lost 4 bases to trimming and J lost 0 bases; unmatched junction nucleotides: 8. Germline V gene data show CDR1 as LGHDT and CDR2 as YNNKEL (reference sequence). CDR3 length: 17 amino acids. The CDR3 DNA reads TGTGCCAGCAGCCCGGGACTAGCGGAACATTTCTCCTACGAGCAGTACTTC. Translation gives CASSPGLAEHFSYEQYF.

This clonotype came up a few times. The rearrangement uses TRBV10-3 and TRBJ2-7; 10 nucleotides align to TRBD2. V gave up 6 bases and J gave up 4 bases; unmatched junction bases: 9. There are 15 residues in the CDR3. Germline V CDR1 and CDR2: ENHRY, SYGVKD. CDR3 loop: CAISASASGSYEQYF. The CDR3 DNA is TGTGCCATCAGCGCCTCGGCTAGCGGGAGTTACGAGCAGTACTTC.

CDR3 sequence (DNA): TGTGCCATCAGATCCGGACTCTCGGGAGGGACTGAAGCTTTCTTT. Protein sequence: CAIRSGLSGGTEAFF. The chain employs TRBV10-3 and TRBJ1-1; D is unresolved. The CDR3 extends over 15 amino acids. V lost 6 bases to trimming and J lost 5 bases, with 19 bases between them. Germline assignment: CDR1 ENHRY and CDR2 SYGVKD.

V gene TRBV15 combines with J gene TRBJ2-2, with D hard to call. Trimming stripped 0 bases from V and 5 bases from J, with 10 bases between. The germline V gene has CDR1 LNHNV and CDR2 YYDKDF (reference sequence). This CDR3 region has 15 residues. The DNA of the CDR3 is TGTGCCACCAGCAGAGATTGGGCTAGTACCGGGGAGCTGTTTTTT. Protein: CATSRDWASTGELFF.

This sequence joins TRBV30 and TRBJ1-5; weak D call: TRBD1 (6 bases). Looked up from germline, CDR1 is GTSNPN and CDR2 is SVGIG (reference sequence). Trimming stripped 2 bases from V and 8 bases from J, with 16 bases between. This CDR3 comprises 14 residues. The CDR3 nucleotides are TGTGCCTGGAGTAACCGGGGGCCGCGGGAGCCCCAGCATTTT. It specifies CAWSNRGPREPQHF. Full variable domain (outside the CDR3, taken from reference TRBV30 and TRBJ1-5): SQTIHQWPATLVQPVGSPLSLECTVEGTSNPNLYWYRQAAGRGLQLLFYSVGIGQISSEVPQNLSASRPQDRQFILSSKKLLLSDSGFYLCAWSNRGPREPQHFGDGTRLSIL.

The chain uses TRBV7-2 and TRBJ2-2; D might be TRBD1 (6 bases). The length of the CDR3 is 14 residues. Germline V lookup: CDR1 SGHTA, CDR2 FQGNSA. V shed 1 base and J shed 6 bases, with 9 bases lying between them. The CDR3 is CASSLDRVPGELFF. In nucleotides, the CDR3 is TGTGCCAGCAGCTTAGACAGGGTTCCCGGGGAGCTGTTTTTT.

This clonotype was seen a few times. The chain links TRBV9 to TRBJ2-3, with a tentative D call TRBD1 (6 bases). Trimming stripped 0 bases from V and 2 bases from J, with 16 bases between. This CDR3 is 17 amino acids long. Germline-derived CDR1 and CDR2 are SGDLS and YYNGEE. CDR3 sequence (DNA): TGTGCCAGCAGCGTAGATCAGGTCTGGGACAACACAGATACGCAGTATTTT. Protein sequence: CASSVDQVWDNTDTQYF. Together with reference TRBV9 and TRBJ2-3, the CDR3 gives the full variable domain: DSGVTQTPKHLITATGQRVTLRCSPRSGDLSVYWYQQSLDQGLQFLIQYYNGEERAKGNILERFSAQQFPDLHSELNLSSLELGDSALYFCASSVDQVWDNTDTQYFGPGTRLTVL.

Concerning this clonotype: A junction end diverges from the germline sequence, so it may reflect a read error. The CDR3, as DNA: TGTGCCAGCAGCCAGGGACAGAAGGTCCCACCTGCTAGCTTT. Residues: CASSQGQKVPPASF. The rearrangement joins TRBV5-6 to TRBJ1-1, with TRBD1 matching over 7 bases. The CDR3 extends over 14 amino acids. CDR1 and CDR2 from the germline V gene are SGHDT and YYEEEE.